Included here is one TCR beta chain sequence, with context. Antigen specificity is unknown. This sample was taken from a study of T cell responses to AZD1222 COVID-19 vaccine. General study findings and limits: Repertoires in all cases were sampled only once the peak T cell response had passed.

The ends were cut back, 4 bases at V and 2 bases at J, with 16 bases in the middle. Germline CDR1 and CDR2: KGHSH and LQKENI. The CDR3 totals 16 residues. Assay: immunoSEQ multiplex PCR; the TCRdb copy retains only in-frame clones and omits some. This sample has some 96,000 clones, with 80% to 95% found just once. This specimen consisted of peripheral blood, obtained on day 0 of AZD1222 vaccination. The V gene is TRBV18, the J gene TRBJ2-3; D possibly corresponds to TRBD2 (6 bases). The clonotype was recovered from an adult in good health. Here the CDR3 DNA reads TGTGCCAGCTCACTCTCTAGCGCCGTTATCACAGATACGCAGTATTTT. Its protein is CASSLSSAVITDTQYF.